The rows below give T cell receptor beta chains drawn from one sample of a study of blood T cells in healthy people across ages. Using its own MiXCR run on the 5' RACE reads, TCRdb lists one record per CDR3 protein. The repertoire holds around 280,000 distinct CDR3 sequences, with 25% to 30% as singletons. The sequenced material came from blood. Receptors were obtained from a woman aged 70 to 79 in good health. The CDR3 runs from the conserved cysteine through the conserved F or W. The D gene is left open where the match is weak. Expanded clones get a size class; other rows say once, few or many, or leave the size out.

TRBV29-1,TRBJ2-5,many,-,13,CSTRWGLQETQYF,TGCAGCACCCGGTGGGGGCTCCAAGAGACCCAGTACTTC
TRBV21-1,TRBJ2-5,many,-,16,CASSMREALDTETQYF,TGTGCCAGCAGCATGCGGGAGGCCCTCGACACAGAGACCCAGTACTTC
TRBV19,TRBJ2-1,-,TRBD2,16,CASSIEGGSYGNEQFF,TGTGCCAGTAGTATAGAGGGCGGGAGTTACGGCAATGAGCAGTTCTTC
TRBV20-1,TRBJ1-4,-,-,11,CSAGINEKLFF,TGCAGCGCTGGGATTAATGAAAAACTGTTTTTT
TRBV29-1,TRBJ2-7,many,-,11,CSVEDTYEQYF,TGCAGCGTTGAAGACACCTACGAGCAGTACTTC
TRBV7-9,TRBJ1-4,-,TRBD1,16,CASSLPGDRGNEKLFF,TGTGCCAGCAGTCTACCCGGCGACAGGGGTAATGAAAAACTGTTTTTT
TRBV6-1,TRBJ1-4,-,-,18,CATRGRDGQVFSNEKLFF,TGTGCCACCCGGGGGCGGGACGGCCAGGTTTTCTCTAATGAAAAACTGTTTTTT
TRBV20-1,TRBJ1-2,-,-,11,CSAEGGFGYTF,TGCAGTGCAGAGGGGGGTTTTGGCTACACCTTC
TRBV27,TRBJ2-5,-,TRBD2,15,CASSFLSAGRETQYF,TGTGCCAGCAGTTTTCTATCAGCGGGAAGAGAGACCCAGTACTTC
TRBV28,TRBJ2-5,-,TRBD1,16,CASSQQGLTLQETQYF,TGTGCCAGCAGCCAACAGGGGCTAACCCTCCAAGAGACCCAGTACTTC
TRBV28,TRBJ2-7,-,TRBD1,14,CASSAGTGRPSLYF,TGTGCCAGCAGCGCCGGGACAGGGAGGCCAAGTCTGTACTTC
TRBV3-1,TRBJ2-3,-,-,12,CASSQKVDTQYF,TGTGCCAGCAGCCAGAAGGTCGATACGCAGTATTTT
TRBV14,TRBJ2-1,once,-,16,CASSQERGRSYNEQFF,TGTGCCAGCAGCCAAGAAAGGGGGAGGTCCTACAATGAGCAGTTCTTC
TRBV28,TRBJ2-3,many,-,15,CASSPIARVGDTQYF,TGTGCCAGCAGTCCGATCGCGAGGGTTGGAGATACGCAGTATTTT
TRBV15,TRBJ1-1,-,-,15,CATSRDQGGNTEAFF,TGTGCCACCAGCAGAGATCAGGGCGGGAACACTGAAGCTTTCTTT
TRBV25-1,TRBJ1-2,few,-,13,CASTGRGNYGYTF,TGTGCCAGCACTGGCAGAGGGAACTATGGCTACACCTTC
TRBV20-1,TRBJ1-4,few,-,18,CSARDNVGNRRSNEKLFF,TGCAGTGCTAGAGATAATGTGGGTAACCGGAGGTCTAATGAAAAACTGTTTTTT
TRBV10-3,TRBJ1-2,-,TRBD1,15,CAISSRTGGLYGYTF,TGTGCCATCAGCTCCCGGACAGGGGGCCTCTATGGCTACACCTTC
TRBV7-8,TRBJ1-5,-,-,15,CASSREFRGNQPQHF,TGTGCCAGCAGCCGGGAGTTTCGGGGCAATCAGCCCCAGCATTTT
TRBV5-1,TRBJ2-1,-,-,14,CASTRAEAGNEQFF,TGCGCCAGCACACGAGCGGAGGCCGGCAATGAGCAGTTCTTC
TRBV12-3/TRBV12-4,TRBJ1-2,-,-,13,CASSPGEAKGYTF,TGTGCCAGCAGCCCCGGGGAAGCAAAGGGCTACACCTTC
TRBV20-1,TRBJ1-5,-,-,16,CSASPPPGNSNQPQHF,TGCAGTGCTAGCCCGCCCCCCGGGAATAGCAATCAGCCCCAGCATTTT
TRBV20-1,TRBJ2-5,-,TRBD2,18,CSAQGLAGGGAYQETQYF,TGCAGTGCTCAAGGTCTAGCGGGGGGCGGGGCTTATCAAGAGACCCAGTACTTC
TRBV7-2,TRBJ1-4,-,-,15,CASSSPSDPDVRLFF,TGTGCCAGCAGCTCGCCGTCAGACCCGGACGTAAGACTGTTTTTT
TRBV28,TRBJ2-5,-,TRBD1,15,CASSGGQGARETQYF,TGTGCCAGCAGTGGGGGACAGGGGGCACGGGAGACCCAGTACTTC
TRBV25-1,TRBJ2-2,-,-,13,CASSELGSGELFF,TGTGCCAGCAGTGAATTAGGGTCCGGGGAGCTGTTTTTT
TRBV28,TRBJ1-3,few,TRBD1,14,CASSLRQGGYTIYF,TGTGCCAGCAGTTTAAGACAGGGAGGTTACACCATATATTTT
TRBV20-1,TRBJ1-1,few,-,13,CSAYHGSSRRAFF,TGCAGTGCTTACCACGGATCCTCCCGGAGGGCTTTCTTT